A selection of T cell receptor beta chains follows, all from one sample in a study of T cell clones after liver transplantation. Here immunoSEQ multiplex PCR was the method, and the copy in TCRdb shows in-frame clones only, minus some. The sample has 90,000 to 120,000 clones; approximately 85% are singletons. This specimen consisted of CD4+ T cells from blood, obtained before liver transplant. The receptors were gathered from a human donor who received a liver transplant. Both conserved end residues are part of each CDR3. The D gene is left open where the match is weak. Clone size appears in some rows only: once, few, many, or a class for an expanded clone.

CDR3: CASSGQREGVDTQYF; DNA: TGTGCCAGCAGCGGCCAGCGGGAGGGGGTAGATACGCAGTATTTT; size: .; D: TRBD2; J: TRBJ2-3; V: TRBV9
CDR3: CAISATRQGDADTQYF; DNA: TGTGCCATCAGTGCCACAAGACAGGGGGACGCAGATACGCAGTATTTT; size: .; D: TRBD1; J: TRBJ2-3; V: TRBV10-3
CDR3: CASSATGLQFF; DNA: TGTGCCAGCAGTGCTACGGGACTTCAGTTCTTC; size: .; D: .; J: TRBJ2-1; V: TRBV6-1
CDR3: CASSSSVQGALDTQYF; DNA: TGTGCCAGCAGCTCCTCGGTACAGGGGGCGTTAGATACGCAGTATTTT; size: .; D: TRBD1; J: TRBJ2-3; V: TRBV9
CDR3: CASRLGQAGTQYF; DNA: TGTGCCAGCAGACTCGGACAGGCCGGGACCCAGTACTTC; size: .; D: TRBD1; J: TRBJ2-5; V: TRBV7-2
CDR3: CAISESGQPNTEAFF; DNA: TGTGCCATCAGTGAGTCGGGACAGCCGAACACTGAAGCTTTCTTT; size: .; D: TRBD1; J: TRBJ1-1; V: TRBV10-3
CDR3: CASSPPYGGGRYEQYF; DNA: TGTGCCAGCAGTCCCCCCTACGGGGGAGGGCGCTACGAGCAGTACTTC; size: .; D: TRBD2; J: TRBJ2-7; V: TRBV28
CDR3: CASSPAGLSSYEQYF; DNA: TGTGCCAGCAGCCCCGCGGGATTAAGCTCCTACGAGCAGTACTTC; size: .; D: .; J: TRBJ2-7; V: TRBV5-6
CDR3: CASSLVPEQFF; DNA: TGTGCCAGCAGCTTAGTACCTGAGCAGTTCTTC; size: .; D: .; J: TRBJ2-1; V: TRBV7-8
CDR3: CASSPRPATNEKLFF; DNA: TGTGCCAGCAGCCCACGCCCGGCAACTAATGAAAAACTGTTTTTT; size: .; D: .; J: TRBJ1-4; V: TRBV7-2
CDR3: CSVNRGAYEQYF; DNA: TGCAGCGTGAACAGGGGGGCCTACGAGCAGTACTTC; size: .; D: TRBD1; J: TRBJ2-7; V: TRBV29-1
CDR3: CASSFGAPGQGAYEQYF; DNA: TGTGCCAGCAGCTTCGGGGCGCCGGGACAGGGGGCCTACGAGCAGTACTTC; size: few; D: TRBD1; J: TRBJ2-7; V: TRBV5-4
CDR3: CAWGNTRNYGYTF; DNA: TGTGCCTGGGGGAACACAAGGAACTATGGCTACACCTTC; size: .; D: .; J: TRBJ1-2; V: TRBV30
CDR3: CASRILGTDNEQFF; DNA: TGTGCCAGCAGGATCCTGGGGACAGACAATGAGCAGTTCTTC; size: .; D: TRBD1; J: TRBJ2-1; V: TRBV27
CDR3: CASSLDQGFNQPQHF; DNA: TGTGCCAGCAGCTTAGATCAGGGATTCAATCAGCCCCAGCATTTT; size: few; D: .; J: TRBJ1-5; V: TRBV11-2
CDR3: CASTSSGPYEQYF; DNA: TGTGCCAGCACCTCTAGCGGACCCTACGAGCAGTACTTC; size: .; D: TRBD2; J: TRBJ2-7; V: TRBV7-2
CDR3: CSVPTGGETQYF; DNA: TGCAGCGTGCCGACAGGGGGGGAGACCCAGTACTTC; size: .; D: TRBD1; J: TRBJ2-5; V: TRBV29-1
CDR3: CAILGQGYGYTF; DNA: TGTGCCATCCTGGGACAGGGATATGGCTACACCTTC; size: few; D: TRBD1; J: TRBJ1-2; V: TRBV6-1
CDR3: CASSLVRTGANVLTF; DNA: TGTGCCAGCAGCTTAGTCAGGACTGGGGCCAACGTCCTGACTTTC; size: .; D: .; J: TRBJ2-6; V: TRBV7-2
CDR3: CASSYSPKGEPQHF; DNA: TGTGCCAGCAGTTACTCGCCAAAAGGGGAGCCCCAGCATTTT; size: .; D: .; J: TRBJ1-5; V: TRBV6-5
CDR3: CASSSTASGNTIYF; DNA: TGTGCCAGCAGCTCAACCGCCTCTGGAAACACCATATATTTT; size: .; D: .; J: TRBJ1-3; V: TRBV11-2
CDR3: CASSARTGSYNEQFF; DNA: TGTGCCAGCAGCGCCCGGACAGGCTCCTACAATGAGCAGTTCTTC; size: .; D: TRBD1; J: TRBJ2-1; V: TRBV9
CDR3: CASSPGTGNFGYTF; DNA: TGTGCCAGCAGCCCCGGGACAGGGAATTTTGGCTACACCTTC; size: .; D: TRBD1; J: TRBJ1-2; V: TRBV7-2
CDR3: CASSLSGDTEAFF; DNA: TGTGCCAGCAGTTTATCCGGGGATACTGAAGCTTTCTTT; size: once; D: .; J: TRBJ1-1; V: TRBV27
CDR3: CASSLGGTGKGYEQYF; DNA: TGCGCCAGCAGCTTGGGTGGGACAGGGAAGGGCTACGAGCAGTACTTC; size: .; D: TRBD1; J: TRBJ2-7; V: TRBV5-1
CDR3: CASSFGQGAQEQYF; DNA: TGTGCCAGCAGCTTTGGACAGGGGGCGCAGGAGCAGTACTTC; size: .; D: TRBD1; J: TRBJ2-7; V: TRBV7-9
CDR3: CSAIGRGNYGYTF; DNA: TGCAGCGCCATAGGTAGAGGCAACTATGGCTACACCTTC; size: few; D: .; J: TRBJ1-2; V: TRBV29-1
CDR3: CASSLQYEQYF; DNA: TGTGCCAGCTCGCTTCAATACGAGCAGTACTTC; size: .; D: .; J: TRBJ2-7; V: TRBV18
CDR3: CASSLFFKAPDYTF; DNA: TGTGCCAGCAGTTTATTCTTTAAGGCTCCGGACTACACCTTC; size: once; D: .; J: TRBJ1-2; V: TRBV27
CDR3: CATRAGGRAYEQYF; DNA: TGTGCCACCAGAGCCGGGGGAAGGGCCTACGAGCAGTACTTC; size: .; D: .; J: TRBJ2-7; V: TRBV19
CDR3: CASRTELNTEAFF; DNA: TGCGCCAGCCGGACAGAGTTGAACACTGAAGCTTTCTTT; size: .; D: .; J: TRBJ1-1; V: TRBV5-1
CDR3: CASSQEGKRVTEAFF; DNA: TGTGCCAGCAGCCAAGAAGGAAAGAGGGTTACTGAAGCTTTCTTT; size: .; D: .; J: TRBJ1-1; V: TRBV4-2
CDR3: CASSARRQGAYNEQFF; DNA: TGCGCCAGCAGTGCGCGCCGACAGGGGGCTTACAATGAGCAGTTCTTC; size: .; D: TRBD1; J: TRBJ2-1; V: TRBV10-2
CDR3: CSVSGLTGNTIYF; DNA: TGCAGCGTTTCAGGGCTCACGGGAAACACCATATATTTT; size: .; D: .; J: TRBJ1-3; V: TRBV29-1
CDR3: CAISESWGGGYEQYF; DNA: TGTGCCATCAGTGAGTCCTGGGGGGGCGGGTACGAGCAGTACTTC; size: .; D: .; J: TRBJ2-7; V: TRBV10-3
CDR3: CASREDRVSQPQHF; DNA: TGTGCCAGCAGGGAGGACAGGGTCAGCCAGCCCCAGCATTTT; size: few; D: TRBD1; J: TRBJ1-5; V: TRBV6-5
CDR3: CASSSGTGPYEQYF; DNA: TGTGCCAGCAGTTCCGGGACAGGACCCTACGAGCAGTACTTC; size: .; D: TRBD1; J: TRBJ2-7; V: TRBV6-1
CDR3: CASSFGFGGTIYF; DNA: TGTGCCAGCAGTTTCGGGTTCGGGGGCACCATATATTTT; size: few; D: .; J: TRBJ1-3; V: TRBV6-5
CDR3: CASSVGAGVRNEQFF; DNA: TGTGCCAGCAGCGTAGGAGCGGGAGTAAGGAATGAGCAGTTCTTC; size: .; D: TRBD2; J: TRBJ2-1; V: TRBV9
CDR3: CASSYGIARGANTIYF; DNA: TGTGCCAGCAGTTACGGTATCGCCAGGGGTGCAAACACCATATATTTT; size: .; D: .; J: TRBJ1-3; V: TRBV6-5
CDR3: CASSLLTEAFF; DNA: TGTGCCAGCAGCTTACTTACTGAAGCTTTCTTT; size: once; D: .; J: TRBJ1-1; V: TRBV7-9
CDR3: CASSLLQGNTGELFF; DNA: TGCGCCAGCAGCTTGTTACAGGGGAACACCGGGGAGCTGTTTTTT; size: .; D: .; J: TRBJ2-2; V: TRBV5-1
CDR3: CASSLDSAYNEQFF; DNA: TGTGCCAGCAGCTTAGATTCAGCCTACAATGAGCAGTTCTTC; size: .; D: .; J: TRBJ2-1; V: TRBV11-2
CDR3: CASSLWGYSTDTQYF; DNA: TGTGCCAGCAGCTTATGGGGGTATAGCACAGATACGCAGTATTTT; size: .; D: .; J: TRBJ2-3; V: TRBV7-3
CDR3: CATSKGDNQPQHF; DNA: TGTGCCACCTCAAAGGGAGACAATCAGCCCCAGCATTTT; size: .; D: .; J: TRBJ1-5; V: TRBV2
CDR3: CASRGRGAGLEQYF; DNA: TGTGCCAGCAGAGGGCGGGGGGCCGGACTGGAGCAGTACTTC; size: few; D: TRBD2; J: TRBJ2-7; V: TRBV6-1
CDR3: CASRGLAGEGEQFF; DNA: TGTGCCAGCAGGGGACTAGCGGGAGAGGGTGAGCAGTTCTTC; size: .; D: TRBD2; J: TRBJ2-1; V: TRBV2
CDR3: CSVSGGPNTGELFF; DNA: TGCAGCGTTTCTGGGGGGCCAAACACCGGGGAGCTGTTTTTT; size: once; D: .; J: TRBJ2-2; V: TRBV29-1
CDR3: CASSQEVTDSYEQYF; DNA: TGCGCCAGCAGCCAAGAGGTCACAGACTCCTACGAGCAGTACTTC; size: .; D: .; J: TRBJ2-7; V: TRBV4-3